The clone carrying this T cell receptor beta chain was seen a handful of times. The record originates from a study of T-cell reconstitution after alpha-beta-depleted transplantation in children. This CDR3 has 14 residues. The V gene's germline CDR1 is LGHDT and CDR2 YNNKEL (reference sequence). V dropped 6 bases and J dropped 2; count of bases not matched to a gene: 4. Researchers prepared the TCRbeta library using unique molecular identifiers, the study reports. Using its own MiXCR run on the PCR reads, TCRdb lists one record per CDR3 protein. Here the sample spans around 380,000 distinct CDR3 sequences, 11% being singletons.

This clonotype was obtained from a human donor who donated a stem cell graft to a child with acute myeloid leukemia. Here the sequenced sample was PBMCs from the stem cell graft donor, taken from the stem cell graft. The V and J genes are TRBV3-1 and TRBJ2-3, with 8 positions matching TRBD1. CDR3 region: CASRDRANTDTQYF. The CDR3 bases are TGTGCCAGCAGGGACAGGGCTAACACAGATACGCAGTATTTT.